A selection of T cell receptor beta chains follows, all from one sample in a study of CDR3 diversity in severe acne. TCRdb reanalysed the PCR reads using MiXCR and keeps one entry per CDR3 protein. Among about 84,000 distinct CDR3 sequences listed, 50% to 65% were seen once. Sequencing was done on a sample of blood. The receptors shown here come from a male donor in good health, without acne. The CDR3 runs from the conserved cysteine through the conserved F or W. A D gene is named only where the DNA matches it firmly. Clone size appears in some rows only: once, few, many, or a class for an expanded clone.

CDR3 DNA: TGTGCCATCAGTGAGATAGCGGGAGGGCGGCATGAGCAGTTCTTC; CDR3 protein: CAISEIAGGRHEQFF; J gene: TRBJ2-1; clone size: once; V gene: TRBV10-3; D gene: TRBD2
CDR3 DNA: TGTGCCAGCAGTGAGGCAGGGGACAACAATCAGCCCCAGCATTTT; CDR3 protein: CASSEAGDNNQPQHF; J gene: TRBJ1-5; clone size: .; V gene: TRBV25-1; D gene: .
CDR3 DNA: TGTGCCAGCAGCTACGGCTTGAGCACTGAAGCTTTCTTT; CDR3 protein: CASSYGLSTEAFF; J gene: TRBJ1-1; clone size: .; V gene: TRBV7-9; D gene: .
CDR3 DNA: TGTGCCAGCAGTCACGACAGGGGGCTTGACTACACCTTC; CDR3 protein: CASSHDRGLDYTF; J gene: TRBJ1-2; clone size: .; V gene: TRBV7-2; D gene: TRBD1
CDR3 DNA: TGCAGCGTTGAAACTCTAGAGTCTAACACTGAAGCTTTCTTT; CDR3 protein: CSVETLESNTEAFF; J gene: TRBJ1-1; clone size: many; V gene: TRBV29-1; D gene: .
CDR3 DNA: TGTGCCAGCAGTTTAGCGCAGTGGGGCGACACTGAAGCTTTCTTT; CDR3 protein: CASSLAQWGDTEAFF; J gene: TRBJ1-1; clone size: .; V gene: TRBV12-3/TRBV12-4; D gene: .
CDR3 DNA: TGTGCCAGCAGCCGCACTGGGGACGGACGGCAGGGCTACACCTTC; CDR3 protein: CASSRTGDGRQGYTF; J gene: TRBJ1-2; clone size: few; V gene: TRBV13; D gene: .
CDR3 DNA: TGCAGTGCTAGAGATATGGGACAGGCGACGATTAATCAGCCCCAGCATTTT; CDR3 protein: CSARDMGQATINQPQHF; J gene: TRBJ1-5; clone size: .; V gene: TRBV20-1; D gene: TRBD1
CDR3 DNA: TGTGCCAGCAGCCAAGAGGGCCGCTATGGCTACACCTTC; CDR3 protein: CASSQEGRYGYTF; J gene: TRBJ1-2; clone size: once; V gene: TRBV7-8; D gene: .
CDR3 DNA: TGTGCCAGCAGTGGGATAGGGGAGTATGGCTACACCTTC; CDR3 protein: CASSGIGEYGYTF; J gene: TRBJ1-2; clone size: few; V gene: TRBV2; D gene: .
CDR3 DNA: TGTGCCAGCGGGAGCGGGGGGGCCTACGAGCAGTACTTC; CDR3 protein: CASGSGGAYEQYF; J gene: TRBJ2-7; clone size: .; V gene: TRBV6-1; D gene: TRBD2
CDR3 DNA: TGTGCCAGCAGTGTGGGTACTAACTATGGCTACACCTTC; CDR3 protein: CASSVGTNYGYTF; J gene: TRBJ1-2; clone size: .; V gene: TRBV7-3; D gene: .
CDR3 DNA: .; CDR3 protein: CATSDPNQPQHFGDGTQYF; J gene: TRBJ2-5; clone size: .; V gene: TRBV24-1; D gene: .
CDR3 DNA: TGTGCCAGCAGCTTCCTCGGACACCCGAACACCCGGGAGCTGTTTTTT; CDR3 protein: CASSFLGHPNTRELFF; J gene: TRBJ2-2; clone size: once; V gene: TRBV7-9; D gene: .
CDR3 DNA: TGTGCCAGCAGCTCCGGGACTGAAATTGGAACCGGGGAGCTGTTTTTT; CDR3 protein: CASSSGTEIGTGELFF; J gene: TRBJ2-2; clone size: many; V gene: TRBV5-8; D gene: .
CDR3 DNA: TGTGCCAGCCGCCCTGGGAGCGGGAGGGGTGAGCAGTTCTTC; CDR3 protein: CASRPGSGRGEQFF; J gene: TRBJ2-1; clone size: .; V gene: TRBV19; D gene: TRBD2
CDR3 DNA: TGTGCCAGCAGCTCGGACGAGTCCTACAATGAGCAGTTCTACGAGCAGTACTTC; CDR3 protein: CASSSDESYNEQFYEQYF; J gene: TRBJ2-7; clone size: .; V gene: TRBV11-3; D gene: .
CDR3 DNA: TGTGCCAGCAGCTCCGGGAGGGGTAAAGGCTATGGCTACACCTTC; CDR3 protein: CASSSGRGKGYGYTF; J gene: TRBJ1-2; clone size: .; V gene: TRBV25-1; D gene: .
CDR3 DNA: TGCAGTGCTAAGATAGACCAGGGGGTCAATGAGCAGTATTTT; CDR3 protein: CSAKIDQGVNEQYF; J gene: TRBJ2-3; clone size: .; V gene: TRBV20-1; D gene: TRBD1
CDR3 DNA: TGTGCCAGCAGCTTGTACAGGCAAATGGGATCCTACGAGCAGTACTTC; CDR3 protein: CASSLYRQMGSYEQYF; J gene: TRBJ2-7; clone size: few; V gene: TRBV7-9; D gene: .
CDR3 DNA: TGTGCCAGCATCCCACCCCAGGGGGCGAACACTGAAGCTTTCTTT; CDR3 protein: CASIPPQGANTEAFF; J gene: TRBJ1-1; clone size: many; V gene: TRBV6-1; D gene: TRBD1
CDR3 DNA: TGTGCCAGCAGCTTAGCAGGGATTCTCACCGGGGAGCTGTTTTTT; CDR3 protein: CASSLAGILTGELFF; J gene: TRBJ2-2; clone size: .; V gene: TRBV5-5; D gene: .
CDR3 DNA: TGTGCCAGCAGCCTAAGGGGGAATCAGCCCCAGCATTTT; CDR3 protein: CASSLRGNQPQHF; J gene: TRBJ1-5; clone size: .; V gene: TRBV7-9; D gene: .
CDR3 DNA: TGTGCCAGCAGCTTAGGCCCGACAGGGTGGCACGAGCAGTACTTC; CDR3 protein: CASSLGPTGWHEQYF; J gene: TRBJ2-7; clone size: .; V gene: TRBV5-5; D gene: TRBD1
CDR3 DNA: TGTGCCAGCAGGGGGACAGGGGGTGCAGCAGATACGCAGTATTTT; CDR3 protein: CASRGTGGAADTQYF; J gene: TRBJ2-3; clone size: .; V gene: TRBV2; D gene: TRBD1
CDR3 DNA: TGCAGTGCTGCCCCCGGGACTAGTCCGCATGAGCAGTACTTC; CDR3 protein: CSAAPGTSPHEQYF; J gene: TRBJ2-7; clone size: few; V gene: TRBV20-1; D gene: TRBD2
CDR3 DNA: TGCGCCAGCAGCTTAACTCCCGGGACAGAAAAAGAAGCTTTCTTT; CDR3 protein: CASSLTPGTEKEAFF; J gene: TRBJ1-1; clone size: .; V gene: TRBV5-1; D gene: TRBD1
CDR3 DNA: TGTGCCAGCAGCGACTCGAAGAGGAACACTGGAGCTTTCTTT; CDR3 protein: CASSDSKRNTGAFF; J gene: TRBJ1-1; clone size: .; V gene: TRBV6-4; D gene: .
CDR3 DNA: TGTGCCAGCAGTTTTCGGAGAGCCTCACCCCTCCACTTT; CDR3 protein: CASSFRRASPLHF; J gene: TRBJ1-6; clone size: .; V gene: TRBV12-3/TRBV12-4; D gene: .
CDR3 DNA: TGTGCCAGCAGTTCGTGGGGGGGGGGTGAAAAACTGTTTTTT; CDR3 protein: CASSSWGGGEKLFF; J gene: TRBJ1-4; clone size: few; V gene: TRBV27; D gene: .
CDR3 DNA: TGTGCCAGCAGTCCCGGGACAGGGGATCAGCCCCAGCATTTT; CDR3 protein: CASSPGTGDQPQHF; J gene: TRBJ1-5; clone size: .; V gene: TRBV12-3/TRBV12-4; D gene: TRBD1
CDR3 DNA: TGTGCTAGTGCCCGAGGGGTCTCCGGTGAAGCTTTCTTT; CDR3 protein: CASARGVSGEAFF; J gene: TRBJ1-1; clone size: few; V gene: TRBV12-5; D gene: .
CDR3 DNA: TGTGCCAGCAGTTCGCACCTCGGACAGGGTAACAATCAGCCCCAGCATTTT; CDR3 protein: CASSSHLGQGNNQPQHF; J gene: TRBJ1-5; clone size: .; V gene: TRBV25-1; D gene: TRBD1
CDR3 DNA: TGTGCCAGCAGCGCTCAAGGGGGATATAATTCACCCCTCCACTTT; CDR3 protein: CASSAQGGYNSPLHF; J gene: TRBJ1-6; clone size: .; V gene: TRBV9; D gene: .
CDR3 DNA: TGTGCCAGCAGCCCGCACCTCGGGACAGGGGACACTGAAGCTTTCTTT; CDR3 protein: CASSPHLGTGDTEAFF; J gene: TRBJ1-1; clone size: .; V gene: TRBV7-9; D gene: TRBD1
CDR3 DNA: TGTGCCAGCAGGCGGGGTACGAACACCGGGGAGCTGTTTTTT; CDR3 protein: CASRRGTNTGELFF; J gene: TRBJ2-2; clone size: many; V gene: TRBV6-5; D gene: .
CDR3 DNA: TGCGCCAGCAGCTTGGGAGGGGTTCGGGATGAGCAGTTCTTC; CDR3 protein: CASSLGGVRDEQFF; J gene: TRBJ2-1; clone size: .; V gene: TRBV5-1; D gene: .
CDR3 DNA: TGCGCCAGCAGCCAAGGCCCCGGGGTGACTAATGAAAAACTGTTTTTT; CDR3 protein: CASSQGPGVTNEKLFF; J gene: TRBJ1-4; clone size: many; V gene: TRBV4-1; D gene: .
CDR3 DNA: TGCAGCGTTGAGGGACAGGGGAGGGAGACCCAGTACTTC; CDR3 protein: CSVEGQGRETQYF; J gene: TRBJ2-5; clone size: .; V gene: TRBV29-1; D gene: TRBD1
CDR3 DNA: TGTGCCAGCGTGACTAGCGGGATGAATGAGCAGTTCTTC; CDR3 protein: CASVTSGMNEQFF; J gene: TRBJ2-1; clone size: .; V gene: TRBV6-4; D gene: TRBD2
CDR3 DNA: TGTGCCAGCAGTTTAGGAGTCGGGACAGGGAACGAGCAGTACTTC; CDR3 protein: CASSLGVGTGNEQYF; J gene: TRBJ2-7; clone size: .; V gene: TRBV12-3/TRBV12-4; D gene: TRBD1
CDR3 DNA: TGCGCCAGCAGAGGACAGGGGGCTATTGAGCAGTTCTTC; CDR3 protein: CASRGQGAIEQFF; J gene: TRBJ2-1; clone size: .; V gene: TRBV10-2; D gene: TRBD1
CDR3 DNA: TGCAGCACCAGGGATGCAGGGGGACCCAATTCACCCCTCCACTTT; CDR3 protein: CSTRDAGGPNSPLHF; J gene: TRBJ1-6; clone size: .; V gene: TRBV20-1; D gene: TRBD1
CDR3 DNA: TGTGCCAGCAGCTCTCTAGCGGGAGAGAGTACGGAGCAGTACTTC; CDR3 protein: CASSSLAGESTEQYF; J gene: TRBJ2-7; clone size: .; V gene: TRBV11-2; D gene: TRBD2